Given below is one TCR beta chain in context. Clones were read by immunoSEQ multiplex PCR, and TCRdb kept only the in-frame ones, dropping some. The sample includes roughly 170,000 clones, more than 75% of them seen just once. The sample comes from a study of blood T cell repertoires in COVID-19. As for the study in general: Both acute and convalescent COVID-19 samples were obtained from the United States, Italy and Spain. In each case, the material was cDNA or gDNA derived from T cells, B-cell-depleted T cells, or PBMCs.

Trimming cost V 1 base and J 0 bases, with 6 bases left between them. The CDR3 is 14 residues long. Germline CDR1 reads SGHKS; CDR2 reads YYEKEE (reference sequence). Sequencing was carried out using peripheral blood. The sequence derives from a woman between 18 and 29 years old who had recovered from COVID-19. This chain uses TRBV5-5 with TRBJ2-3; D remains unclear. DNA for the CDR3: TGTGCCAGCAGCTTGCTACCCAGCACAGATACGCAGTATTTT. It is translated as CASSLLPSTDTQYF.